This T cell receptor beta chain was sequenced for a study of T cell repertoires in cytomegalovirus infection. Study findings and constraints: Within the response measured ex vivo, HLA-C-restricted CMV-specific TCR beta clonotypes were dominant.

This clonotype has only a few counts. Its antigen is not known. This CDR3 contains 14 residues. The J segment lost 11 bases and the V segment lost 6 bases, leaving 14 bases of the junction unmatched. Germline loops: CDR1 MNHEY, CDR2 SVGAGI. TCRdb ran MiXCR on the reads and lists one entry per CDR3 protein. This table has fewer than 400,000 distinct CDR3 sequences, around a sixth appearing once. Sequenced input: PBMCs. The V and J genes are TRBV6-5 and TRBJ1-1; 8 bases fit TRBD1. The receptor's source is a human donor in good health (CMV status not recorded). Some clones in this sample may be carry-over from other donors' samples. In nucleotides, the CDR3 is TGTGCCAGCAGCCAGACAGGGGTCAACCTCGCGGCTTTCTTT. Residues: CASSQTGVNLAAFF.